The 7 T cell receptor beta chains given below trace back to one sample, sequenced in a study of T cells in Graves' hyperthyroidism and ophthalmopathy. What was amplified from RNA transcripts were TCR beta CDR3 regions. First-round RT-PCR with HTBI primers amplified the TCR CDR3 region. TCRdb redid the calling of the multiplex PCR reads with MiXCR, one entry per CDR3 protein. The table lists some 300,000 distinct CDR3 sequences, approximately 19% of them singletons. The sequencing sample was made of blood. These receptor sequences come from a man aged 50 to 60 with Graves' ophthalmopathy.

The CDR3 loop is CASSLSPRTSGRTRIGEETQYF. The DNA of the CDR3 is TGTGCCAGCAGCTTGTCCCCAAGGACTAGCGGGAGGACTCGAATCGGAGAAGAGACCCAGTACTTC. J is TRBJ2-5 and V is TRBV5-6, with TRBD2 matching over 14 bases. The germline CDR1 and CDR2 sequences are SGHDT and YYEEEE. V shed 1 base and J 3 bases; nucleotides not matched to a gene: 20. The CDR3 has 22 amino acids.

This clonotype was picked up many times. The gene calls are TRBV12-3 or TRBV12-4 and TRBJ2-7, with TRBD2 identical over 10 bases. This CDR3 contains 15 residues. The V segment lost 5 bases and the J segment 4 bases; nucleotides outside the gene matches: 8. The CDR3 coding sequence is TGTGCCAGCAGTCCCCTAGCGGGAGAGGCTTACGAGCAGTACTTC. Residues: CASSPLAGEAYEQYF.

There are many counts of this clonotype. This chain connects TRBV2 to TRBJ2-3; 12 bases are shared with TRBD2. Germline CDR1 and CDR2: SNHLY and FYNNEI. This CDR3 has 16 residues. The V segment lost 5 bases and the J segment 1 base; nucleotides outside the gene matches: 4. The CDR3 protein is CASSRTSGIGTDTQYF. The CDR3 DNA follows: TGTGCCAGCAGTCGGACTAGCGGGATAGGCACAGATACGCAGTATTTT.

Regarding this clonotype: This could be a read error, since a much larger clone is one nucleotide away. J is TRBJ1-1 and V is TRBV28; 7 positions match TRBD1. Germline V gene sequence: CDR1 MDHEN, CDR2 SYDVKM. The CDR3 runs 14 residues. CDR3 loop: CAGSSRGSNTEAFF. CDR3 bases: TGTGCCGGCAGTAGCAGGGGGTCGAACACTGAAGCTTTCTTT.

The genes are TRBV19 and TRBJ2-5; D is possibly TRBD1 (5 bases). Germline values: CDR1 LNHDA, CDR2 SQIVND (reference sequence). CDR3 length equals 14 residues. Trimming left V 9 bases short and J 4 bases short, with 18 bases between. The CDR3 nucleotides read TGTGCCAGCAGACGTTCAGGGTCCTCAGAGACCCAGTACTTC. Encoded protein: CASRRSGSSETQYF. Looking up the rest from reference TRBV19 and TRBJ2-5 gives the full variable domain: DGGITQSPKYLFRKEGQNVTLSCEQNLNHDAMYWYRQDPGQGLRLIYYSQIVNDFQKGDIAEGYSVSREKKESFPLTVTSAQKNPTAFYLCASRRSGSSETQYFGPGTRLLVL.

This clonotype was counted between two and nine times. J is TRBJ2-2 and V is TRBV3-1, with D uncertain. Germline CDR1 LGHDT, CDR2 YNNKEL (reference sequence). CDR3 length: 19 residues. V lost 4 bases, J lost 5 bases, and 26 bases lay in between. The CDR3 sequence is CASSRDSGIRRPSTGELFF. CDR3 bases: TGTGCCAGCAGCCGAGATTCAGGCATCCGTCGACCGAGTACCGGGGAGCTGTTTTTT. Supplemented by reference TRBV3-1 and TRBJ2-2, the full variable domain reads DTAVSQTPKYLVTQMGNDKSIKCEQNLGHDTMYWYKQDSKKFLKIMFSYNNKELIINETVPNRFSPKSPDKAHLNLHINSLELGDSAVYFCASSRDSGIRRPSTGELFFGEGSRLTVL.

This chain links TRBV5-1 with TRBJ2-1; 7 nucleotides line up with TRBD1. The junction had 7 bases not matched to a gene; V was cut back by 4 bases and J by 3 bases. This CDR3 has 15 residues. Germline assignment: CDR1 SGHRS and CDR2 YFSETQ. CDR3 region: CASSPGQVDYNEQFF. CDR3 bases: TGCGCCAGCAGCCCAGGACAGGTGGACTACAATGAGCAGTTCTTC.